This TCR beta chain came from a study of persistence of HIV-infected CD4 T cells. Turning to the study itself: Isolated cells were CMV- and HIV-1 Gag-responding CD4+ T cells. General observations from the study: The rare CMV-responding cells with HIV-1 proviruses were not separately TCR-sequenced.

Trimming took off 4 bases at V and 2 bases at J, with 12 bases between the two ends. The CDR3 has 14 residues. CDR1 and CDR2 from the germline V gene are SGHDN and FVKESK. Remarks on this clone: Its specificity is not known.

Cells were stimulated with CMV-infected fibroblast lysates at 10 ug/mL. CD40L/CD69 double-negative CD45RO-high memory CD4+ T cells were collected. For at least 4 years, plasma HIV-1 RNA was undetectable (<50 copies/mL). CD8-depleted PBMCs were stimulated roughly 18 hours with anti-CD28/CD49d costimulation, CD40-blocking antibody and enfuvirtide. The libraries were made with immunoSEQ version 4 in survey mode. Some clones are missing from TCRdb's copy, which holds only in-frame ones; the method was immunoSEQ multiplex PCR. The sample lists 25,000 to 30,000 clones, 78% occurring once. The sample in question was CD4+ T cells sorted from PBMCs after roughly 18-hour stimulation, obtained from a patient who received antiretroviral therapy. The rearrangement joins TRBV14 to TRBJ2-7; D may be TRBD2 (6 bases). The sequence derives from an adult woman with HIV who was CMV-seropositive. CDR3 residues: CASSPSWTTYEQYF. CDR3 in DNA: TGTGCCAGCAGCCCCAGCTGGACTACCTACGAGCAGTACTTC.